This is a list of T cell receptor beta chains from one sample in a study of cytomegalovirus exposure and HLA in healthy donors. Produced via immunoSEQ multiplex PCR; TCRdb's table is partial and in-frame only. The data contain 150,000 to 200,000 clones, 70% to 80% of them singletons. The material sequenced was PBMCs. These receptor sequences come from a woman between 45 and 60 years old in good health and CMV-seronegative. Each CDR3 is given with its conserved first and last residue. A D gene is named only where the DNA matches it firmly.

CDR3aa	CDR3nt	v_gene	j_gene	d_gene
CATKTTGGDYGYTF	TGTGCCACCAAGACGACAGGGGGAGACTATGGCTACACCTTC	TRBV11-2	TRBJ1-2	TRBD1
CASSIGGYTGELFF	TGTGCCAGTAGTATTGGGGGGTACACCGGGGAGCTGTTTTTT	TRBV19	TRBJ2-2	-
CASSLAGTGNQPQHF	TGCGCCAGCAGCTTGGCCGGGACAGGGAATCAGCCCCAGCATTTT	TRBV5-1	TRBJ1-5	TRBD1
CASSSGSGTSSNEQFF	TGTGCCAGCAGCTCGGGTAGCGGGACATCCTCCAATGAGCAGTTCTTC	TRBV5-5	TRBJ2-1	TRBD2
CASSKNRGLASPLHF	TGTGCCAGCAGTAAAAACAGGGGTCTAGCTTCACCCCTCCACTTT	TRBV28	TRBJ1-6	TRBD1
CASTLFDRGTGGGEQFF	TGTGCCAGCACCTTATTCGACCGCGGAACCGGTGGGGGGGAGCAGTTCTTC	TRBV5-6	TRBJ2-1	-
CASSQNGAGGYTF	TGCGCCAGCAGCCAAAATGGGGCGGGAGGCTACACCTTC	TRBV4-3	TRBJ1-2	-
CASSLGGIGELFF	TGTGCCAGCAGTTTGGGGGGTATCGGGGAGCTGTTTTTT	TRBV28	TRBJ2-2	-
CASRNRAPKNTEAFF	TGTGCCAGCAGGAACAGGGCCCCGAAGAACACTGAAGCTTTCTTT	TRBV6-5	TRBJ1-1	-
CASSNVQGSYNEQFF	TGTGCCAGCAGCAACGTCCAGGGCTCCTACAATGAGCAGTTCTTC	TRBV11-1	TRBJ2-1	-